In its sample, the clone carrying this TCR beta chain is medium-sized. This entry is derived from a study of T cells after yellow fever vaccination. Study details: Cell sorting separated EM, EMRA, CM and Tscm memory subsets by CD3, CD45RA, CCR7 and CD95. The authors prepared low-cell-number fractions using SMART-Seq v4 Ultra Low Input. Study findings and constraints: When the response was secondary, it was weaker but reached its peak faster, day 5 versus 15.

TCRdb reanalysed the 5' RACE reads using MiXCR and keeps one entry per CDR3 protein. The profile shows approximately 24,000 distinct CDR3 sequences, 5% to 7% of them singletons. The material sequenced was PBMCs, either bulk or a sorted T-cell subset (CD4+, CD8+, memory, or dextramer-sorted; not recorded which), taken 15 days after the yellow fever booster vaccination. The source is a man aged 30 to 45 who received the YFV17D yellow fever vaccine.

As DNA, the CDR3 is TGTGCCAGCAGCATTATTGCCGGGACAGGGAGCCCCGGGGAGCTGTTTTTT. This translates into CASSIIAGTGSPGELFF. The chain employs TRBV7-3 and TRBJ2-2; 9 bases align to TRBD1. CDR1 and CDR2 (germline): SGHTA, FQGTGA. The CDR3 sequence is 17 residues long. V was pared by 5 bases and J by 6 bases, with 13 bases of the junction left unmatched.